The present entry profiles one T cell receptor beta chain with its context. This clonotype has just a few counts. Its antigen is still unknown. Per-base quality was not reported, and no clone a single base away is much larger than it. This sample is part of a study of T-cell memory formation after mild COVID-19 (dated by TCRdb to 2020 to 2022). As for the study more broadly: Most TCR sequence clusters were specific to one of the two donors. The cohort was made up of two young adult volunteers, one female and one male, who were previously healthy. In a couple of donors, T-cell clones that expanded and contracted after mild COVID-19 were tracked by sequencing TCRalpha and TCRbeta repertoires over time.

Per the germline V gene, SNHLY is the CDR1 and FYNNEI is the CDR2. The cysteine opens and the phenylalanine closes a CDR3 of 14 amino acids. The sequence is cut down to CDR3 DNA, 42 bases in frame from base 1. Relative to germline, V is 6 bases shorter and J is 0 bases shorter, with 10 bases between their ends. Study-wide findings and limitations: Only two mild cases were covered in the study, and larger cohorts including severe cases with pre-infection samples were considered necessary. Balanced CD4/CD8 phenotypes were observed for clones contracting from day 15 to 85, whereas a bias towards CD4+ was observed for a second wave of clones expanding from day 15 to 37. SARS-CoV-2 specificity was not confirmed for the second-wave clones peaking on day 37. Some responding clones were detected in pre-infection memory, which suggested that pre-existing cross-reactive memory T cells had joined the SARS-CoV-2 response. Contracting CD4+ clones appeared mostly in the CM and EM memory subsets, whereas CD8+ clones were enriched in EMRA.

Ficoll-Paque density gradient centrifugation was the method used to isolate PBMCs. These reads were obtained on an Illumina NovaSeq 6000. Using 5'RACE with constant-segment primers, TCRalpha and TCRbeta cDNA libraries were constructed, with sample barcodes and unique molecular identifiers added in the process. RNA was extracted from every sample with Trizol reagent. Library amplification was performed in two PCR steps, and a second sample barcode and Illumina TruSeq adapters were introduced in the second step. Sequencing of libraries was performed on an Illumina NovaSeq with 2 x 150 bp paired-end reads. On the study's bioinformatics: Demultiplexing of reads and collapsing into UMI-guided consensus sequences were performed with migec v1.2.7. With mixcr v2.1.11, UMI consensuses were aligned to TRA and TRB V and J templates and assembled into clonotypes. Clonotypes were classified as expanded or contracted when called significant by both edgeR and NoisET, with noise models trained on biological replicates. For edgeR calls, the cutoffs were a false discovery rate-adjusted p below 0.01 and a log2 fold-change threshold of 1. As an exploratory analysis of dynamics, max-normalized trajectories of the 1000 most abundant clonotypes were examined by PCA with hierarchical clustering. Each responding clone was given a CD4 or CD8 phenotype based on the CD4+ and CD8+ repertoires, which had been sequenced separately. The raw public reads went through TCRdb reprocessing: fastp at Q25, MiXCR clone calling, in-frame beta chains kept. Each entry merges the rows of one CDR3 protein and shows their most common DNA and genes. TCRdb's processing, not the authors', yielded these V and J calls. Present in this sample are 250,000 or so distinct CDR3 sequences, under 20% of which were seen just once. In total, the top ten clones hold about 21% of the sample.

The sample was PBMCs or a T cell subset sorted from them (not recorded which). The chain is made from TRBV2 and TRBJ2-3; the D gene cannot be resolved reliably. This clonotype was obtained from a man aged 18 to 30 who had mild COVID-19 (a few samples of this study predate the infection). The sample titles of this study are shuffled in the database, so cell type and time point are left out; the donor was told from shared clones. The sequenced DNA: TGTGCCAGCAGCGGCGGCTCTAGCACAGATACGCAGTATTTT. This is translated as CASSGGSSTDTQYF. Where the CDR3 stops, the reference TRBV2 and TRBJ2-3 genes take over; the full variable domain is EPEVTQTPSHQVTQMGQEVILRCVPISNHLYFYWYRQILGQKVEFLVSFYNNEISEKSEIFDDQFSVERPDGSNFTLKIRSTKLEDSAMYFCASSGGSSTDTQYFGPGTRLTVL.